The TCR beta chain described here comes from a study of T cells in localized non-small cell lung cancer (dated by TCRdb to about 2020). Describing the broader study: The study examined T cell repertoires in a few hundred patients with early-stage NSCLC and compared tumors with uninvolved tumor-adjacent lungs. The cohort consisted of around 250 treatment-naive NSCLC patients whose localized lung tumors had been resected. NSCLC patients had a mean age of around 70 years, and 129 were male and more than 90 female.

At diagnosis, tumor, uninvolved tumor-adjacent lung and peripheral blood were collected and then preserved as a mix of FFPE and fresh-frozen material. For TCR repertoire profiling, blood samples were analyzed in the form of peripheral blood mononuclear cells. As regards this clone: It lacks a known antigen. The sample holds no much larger clone one base away, and base qualities are not on file.

The immunoSEQ Assay was used to sequence TCR beta CDR3 regions from DNA. On the authors' methods: T cell density was computed as TCR beta template counts normalized to usable DNA estimated by amplifying housekeeping genes. Richness was estimated with the preseqR package, extrapolating to 400,000 templates for PBMC samples and 120,000 templates for tissue samples. Clonality was defined by subtracting Pielou's evenness from one. To identify tissue-enriched TCRs, differential abundance testing was run on productive amino-acid clonotypes with a minimum total count of 5 and an alpha of 0.1. Repertoire overlap between compartments was quantified with the Jaccard Index and Morisita Overlap Index. GLIPH grouped TCR beta CDR3s together with public tetramer-defined viral CDR3s, and a viral motif had to include at least three viral sequences and also show V-gene enrichment. TCRdb's version of the immuneACCESS table is confined to in-frame rearrangements and falls short of the full clone set. An unresolved V gene accounts for under half of the shortfall where checked; the remainder is of unknown origin. The D gene and trimming were derived from the DNA, and the V and J assignments and clone size from that table. The sample table records 53,000 or so clones; 80% to 95% of these occur just once. The ten largest account for 20% of the sample.

General findings and caveats noted by the study authors: Multi-region tumor sequencing was not performed, so intratumor heterogeneity could not be excluded. A median of around 50 of the top 100 tumor clones turned up in the paired uninvolved adjacent lung, and roughly 28 of those clones also ranked among the top 100 of that same adjacent lung. Higher blood T cell density associated with longer overall survival, while higher adjacent-lung clonality associated with shorter survival. The highest T cell clonality was observed in uninvolved tumor-adjacent lung, where clonality exceeded that of tumor, suggesting that antigenic responses were more focused in uninvolved tumor-adjacent lung. Because the study design was exploratory, TCR variables were selected using unadjusted p-values without false-discovery rate correction.

The CDR1 and CDR2 encoded by the germline V gene are SGDLS and YYNGEE. V has 3 bases trimmed and J has 2 bases trimmed; junction bases matching no gene number 4. Counted from cysteine to phenylalanine, this CDR3 has 15 amino acids. The CDR3 DNA has 45 bases and is translated from base 1. The TCR originated in a man aged 35 to 70 with stage I lung adenocarcinoma. Recombination connected TRBV9 to TRBJ2-7; 11 middle bases align to TRBD2. Sequenced here: peripheral blood, sampled before any cancer treatment. The sequenced DNA: TGTGCCAGCAGCGCCGGGACTAGCGGTACCTACGAGCAGTACTTC. This encodes CASSAGTSGTYEQYF.